This passage covers 11 T cell receptor beta chains from one sample sequenced in a study of CD8+CD57+ T cells in acquired aplastic anemia. Both TCR beta VDJ combination and CDR3 sequence profiling were carried out. Genomic DNA was the template for this profiling. TCRdb fed the reads into MiXCR, producing one record per CDR3 protein. The profile covers roughly 190,000 distinct CDR3 sequences, with approximately 50% appearing a single time and roughly 15% taken by the ten largest. Sequenced: sorted CD4+, CD8+, or CD8+CD57+ T cells (not recorded which) from PBMCs. These receptors came from a human donor in good health, serving as a control.

This clonotype has ten or more counts. The V and J genes are TRBV6-5 and TRBJ2-7, with no clear D. The CDR3 contains 14 residues. The ends were cut back, 2 bases at V and 1 base at J, with 9 bases in the middle. CDR1 and CDR2 (germline): MNHEY, SVGAGI. This CDR3 is CASSYGDASYEQYF. The CDR3 DNA reads TGTGCCAGCAGTTACGGGGATGCTTCCTACGAGCAGTACTTC.

V and J are TRBV5-4 and TRBJ1-4; D gene uncertain. The CDR3 totals 15 residues. V lost 4 bases, J lost 9 bases, and 19 bases lay in between. CDR1 is SGHNT and CDR2 is YYREEE in the germline V gene (reference sequence). DNA of the CDR3: TGTGCCAGCAGCCAAGATGGTGACCTCGGTAAAAAACTGTTTTTT. This codes for CASSQDGDLGKKLFF. Combining the CDR3 with reference TRBV5-4 and TRBJ1-4 gives the whole variable domain ETGVTQSPTHLIKTRGQQVTLRCSSQSGHNTVSWYQQALGQGPQFIFQYYREEENGRGNFPPRFSGLQFPNYSSELNVNALELDDSALYLCASSQDGDLGKKLFFGSGTQLSVL.

Ten or more counts support this clonotype. The V gene is TRBV11-2, the J gene TRBJ1-2; D is possibly TRBD1 (5 bases). CDR1 and CDR2 (germline): SGHAT, FQNNGV. With 4 bases removed from V and 0 bases from J, the gap between germline ends came to 15 bases. There are 16 residues in the CDR3. The CDR3 loop reads CASSSGRGRANYGYTF. The CDR3 nucleotides are TGTGCCAGCAGCTCCGGGCGGGGGAGAGCTAACTATGGCTACACCTTC.

The chain links TRBV27 to TRBJ1-2; 9 bases are a match to TRBD1. Germline CDR1 reads MNHEY; CDR2 reads SMNVEV (reference sequence). The CDR3 loop spans 14 amino acids. V lost 3 bases, J lost 10 bases, and 9 bases stayed unmatched. DNA of the CDR3: TGTGCCAGCAGTTTGACACCGGGACAGGGACCCTACACCTTC. Protein sequence: CASSLTPGQGPYTF.

This sequence joins TRBV5-8 and TRBJ2-1; 11 bases agree with TRBD1. V was clipped by 7 bases and J by 3 bases; unmatched bases: 6. The CDR3 runs to 15 residues. Germline V gene lookup returns CDR1 SGHTS and CDR2 YDEGEE. In DNA, the CDR3 is TGTGCCAGCTCAGGACAGGGGGCGAGCTACAATGAGCAGTTCTTC. This codes for CASSGQGASYNEQFF.

This chain links TRBV19 with TRBJ2-2; the match to TRBD2 covers 8 bases. V shed 5 bases and J 3 bases; nucleotides not matched to a gene: 11. Germline V gene lookup returns CDR1 LNHDA and CDR2 SQIVND (reference sequence). This CDR3 spans 17 amino acids. The CDR3 nucleotides are TGTGCCAGTAGTGCAAACCGGGACGGGGGGGACACCGGGGAGCTGTTTTTT. This translates into CASSANRDGGDTGELFF.

The rearrangement links TRBV24-1 to TRBJ1-1, with D perhaps matching TRBD1 (5 bases). Germline CDR1 is KGHDR and CDR2 is SFDVKD. Trimming stripped 8 bases from V and 1 base from J, with 10 bases between. This CDR3 comprises 13 residues. This CDR3 reads CATTGTENTEAFF. The CDR3 region has the DNA TGTGCCACCACCGGGACGGAGAACACTGAAGCTTTCTTT.

This sequence joins TRBV7-9 and TRBJ1-6, with TRBD1 as a possible D gene (5 bases). Trimming removed 7 bases from V and 8 bases from J, with 9 bases in between. The CDR3 is 12 amino acids. CDR1 and CDR2 (germline): SEHNR, FQNEAQ (reference sequence). The CDR3 here is CASKRGDSPLHF. CDR3 in DNA: TGTGCCAGCAAGCGAGGGGATTCACCCCTCCACTTT. Complete variable domain (other parts from reference TRBV7-9 and TRBJ1-6): DTGVSQNPRHKITKRGQNVTFRCDPISEHNRLYWYRQTLGQGPEFLTYFQNEAQLEKSRLLSDRFSAERPKGSFSTLEIQRTEQGDSAMYLCASKRGDSPLHFGNGTRLTVT.

The chain joins TRBV29-1 to TRBJ1-6; D unclear. The germline V gene has CDR1 SQVTM and CDR2 ANQGSEA. Trimming pared 8 bases from V and 7 bases from J, leaving 9 bases between. The CDR3 extends over 11 amino acids. The CDR3 nucleotides read TGCAGCCCTCGCACAAATTCACCCCTCCACTTT. Translation: CSPRTNSPLHF.

The CDR3 coding sequence is TGTGCCAGTAGACTCTCAATATGGGAGTACGTC. Translated: CASRLSIWEYV. The V call is TRBV19, the J call TRBJ2-7; D unresolved. CDR3 length: 11 amino acids. With 6 bases removed from V and 11 bases from J, the gap between germline ends came to 14 bases. CDR1 and CDR2 from the germline V gene are LNHDA and SQIVND (reference sequence).

The rearrangement joins TRBV25-1 to TRBJ1-6, with a weak D call TRBD1 (5 bases). CDR1 and CDR2 from the germline V gene are MGHDK and SYGVNS. The CDR3 loop spans 14 amino acids. Trimming cost V 6 bases and J 10 bases, with 16 bases left between them. CDR3 in DNA: TGTGCCAGCAGCCCAGGGACTCGCGGATCACCCCTCCACTTT. The encoded protein is CASSPGTRGSPLHF.